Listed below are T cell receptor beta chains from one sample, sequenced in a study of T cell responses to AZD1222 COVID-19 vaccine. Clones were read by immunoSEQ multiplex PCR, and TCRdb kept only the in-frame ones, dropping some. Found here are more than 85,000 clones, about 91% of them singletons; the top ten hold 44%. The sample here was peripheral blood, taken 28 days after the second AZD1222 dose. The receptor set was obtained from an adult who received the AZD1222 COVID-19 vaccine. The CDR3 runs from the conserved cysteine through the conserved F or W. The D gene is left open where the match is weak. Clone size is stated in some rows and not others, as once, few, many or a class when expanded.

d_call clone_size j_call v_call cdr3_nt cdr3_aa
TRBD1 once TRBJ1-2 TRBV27 TGTGCCAGCACTTCTCGCGGACAGGGGAATGGCTACACCTTC CASTSRGQGNGYTF
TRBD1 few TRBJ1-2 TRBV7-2 TGTGCCAGCAGCTTTACCCCCCCGGACAGGGACTATGGCTACACCTTC CASSFTPPDRDYGYTF
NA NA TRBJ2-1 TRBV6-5 TGTGCCAGCAGTTACTCGGAGGGTGGTGAGCAGTTCTTC CASSYSEGGEQFF
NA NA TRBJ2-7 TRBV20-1 TGCAGTGCTAGTTTCATTGTGGAGCAGTACTTC CSASFIVEQYF
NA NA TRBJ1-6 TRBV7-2 TGTGCCAGCAGCTTAGGTGCGGGGGGGGCGCATTCACCCCTCCACTTT CASSLGAGGAHSPLHF
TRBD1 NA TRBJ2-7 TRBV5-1 TGCGCCAGCAGCTTTAGACAGGGCTACGAGCAGTACTTC CASSFRQGYEQYF
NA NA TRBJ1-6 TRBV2 TGTGCCAGCAGTGGGGCTGTGGGTTCACCCCTCCACTTT CASSGAVGSPLHF
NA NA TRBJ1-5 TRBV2 TGTGCCAGCACCAATCAGGCACTCTATAGCAATCAGCCCCAGCATTTT CASTNQALYSNQPQHF
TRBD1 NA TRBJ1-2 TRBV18 TGTGCCAGCTCAAAAACAGGGGCTCCCTATGGCTACACCTTC CASSKTGAPYGYTF
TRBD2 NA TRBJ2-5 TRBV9 TGTGCCAGCAGCGCTAGGGGAGGGAGGGAGACCCAGTACTTC CASSARGGRETQYF
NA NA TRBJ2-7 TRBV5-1 TGCGCCAGCAGCTCTCGGACAGCTATCACCTCCGAGCAGTACTTC CASSSRTAITSEQYF
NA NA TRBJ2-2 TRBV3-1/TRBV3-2 TGTGCCAGCAGCCAAACCAGAAACACCGGGGAGCTGTTTTTT CASSQTRNTGELFF
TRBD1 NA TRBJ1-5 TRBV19 TGTGCCAGTAGTATTACAGGGGGCGCGGGGCAGCCCCAGCATTTT CASSITGGAGQPQHF
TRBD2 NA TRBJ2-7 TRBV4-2 TGTGCCAGCAGCCAAGAGTTGGGTTCGACGGGAGGGCCGTACGAGCAGTACTTC CASSQELGSTGGPYEQYF
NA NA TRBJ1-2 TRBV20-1 TGCAGTGCTAGTGGACAAAGCCTTAGGTATGGCTACACCTTC CSASGQSLRYGYTF
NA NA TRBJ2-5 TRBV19 TGTGCCAGTAGTAGGGGGCAAGGAGAGACCCAGTACTTC CASSRGQGETQYF
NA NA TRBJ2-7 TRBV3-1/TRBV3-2 TGTGCCAGCAGCCAAGGACTTTCACTAACCTACGAGCAGTACTTC CASSQGLSLTYEQYF
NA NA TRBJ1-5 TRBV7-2 TGTGCCAGCAGCGACTATAGCAATCAGCCCCAGCATTTT CASSDYSNQPQHF
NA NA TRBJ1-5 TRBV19 TGTGCCACAAGCGGGGGGGATAAGCAAAATCAGCCCCAGCATTTT CATSGGDKQNQPQHF
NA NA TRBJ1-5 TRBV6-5 TGTGCCAGCGGTCATCAGCCCCAGCATTTT CASGHQPQHF
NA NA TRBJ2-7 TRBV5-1 TGCGCCAGCAGCCCAAGGGGATTAACTTGGGAGCAGTACTTC CASSPRGLTWEQYF
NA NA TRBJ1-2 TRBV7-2 TGTGCCAGCAGCCCCCAGTCAGGGCTCGACTCAAACTATGGCTACACCTTC CASSPQSGLDSNYGYTF
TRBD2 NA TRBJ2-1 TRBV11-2 TGTGCCAGCAGCAAAACCCGGTCTAGCGGGAGGGATTTAAATGAGCAGTTCTTC CASSKTRSSGRDLNEQFF
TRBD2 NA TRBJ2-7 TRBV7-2 TGTGCCAGCAGCTTAGGTTCGGCGGGAGTTAACTACGAGCAGTACTTC CASSLGSAGVNYEQYF
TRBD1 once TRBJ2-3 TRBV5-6 TGTGCCAGCAGCTTAGTACCCGGGACAGGGGTCCCAGATACGCAGTATTTT CASSLVPGTGVPDTQYF
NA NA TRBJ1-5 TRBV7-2 TGTGCCAGCAGCTTAGGGGGGGTTTGGCCCCAGCATTTT CASSLGGVWPQHF
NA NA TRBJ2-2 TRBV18 TGTGCCAGCTCACCACCGAATCCAGGGCTGAACACCGGGGAGCTGTTTTTT CASSPPNPGLNTGELFF
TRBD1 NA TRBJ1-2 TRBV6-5 TGTGCCAGCAGAACAGGGGGCGAAAGCTACACCTTC CASRTGGESYTF
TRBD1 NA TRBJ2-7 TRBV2 TGTGCCAGCAGTAGCAACCACAGGGGTGAGACCTACGAGCAGTACTTC CASSSNHRGETYEQYF
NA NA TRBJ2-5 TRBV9 TGTGCCAGCAGTGTAGGGACGTCGGAGACCCAGTACTTC CASSVGTSETQYF
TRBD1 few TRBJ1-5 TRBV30 TGTGCCTGGAGTGGACAGGGAAACAATCAGCCCCAGCATTTT CAWSGQGNNQPQHF
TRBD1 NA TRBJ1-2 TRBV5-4 TGTGCCACGCAGGGGGCAGGCCATTATGGCTACACCTTC CATQGAGHYGYTF
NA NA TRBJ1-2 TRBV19 TGTGCCAGTATTGGGAGGACGAACTATGGCTACACCTTC CASIGRTNYGYTF
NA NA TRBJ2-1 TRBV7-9 TGTGCCAGCAGCTTATCGGGCGGAGGATACAATGAGCAGTTCTTC CASSLSGGGYNEQFF
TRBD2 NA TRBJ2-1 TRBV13 TGTGCCAGCAGTTGGACTAGCGGGAAATACAATGAGCAGTTCTTC CASSWTSGKYNEQFF
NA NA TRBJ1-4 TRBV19 TGTGCCAGCGGATGGACAGCTGTCGGAAAACTGTTTTTT CASGWTAVGKLFF
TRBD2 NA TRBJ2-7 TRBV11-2 TGTGCCAGCAGCCCCGGGGGACTAGCGGGAACTTACGAGCAGTACTTC CASSPGGLAGTYEQYF
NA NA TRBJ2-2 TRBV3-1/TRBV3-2 TGTGCCAGCAACAGGAGAGGCACCGGGGAGCTGTTTTTT CASNRRGTGELFF
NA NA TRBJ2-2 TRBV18 TGTGCCAGCTCACCCTACACCGGGGAGCTGTTTTTT CASSPYTGELFF
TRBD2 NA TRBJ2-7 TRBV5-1 TGCGCCAGCGCATGGGGGTATAGCGGGAGAGAAGGCGAGCAGTACTTC CASAWGYSGREGEQYF
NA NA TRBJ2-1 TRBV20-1 TGCAGTGCTAGTTCAGACAGTTCCAATGAGCAGTTCTTC CSASSDSSNEQFF
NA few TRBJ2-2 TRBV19 TGTGCCAGTAGTCCCTCTGGGGGCCCGACCGGGGAGCTGTTTTTT CASSPSGGPTGELFF
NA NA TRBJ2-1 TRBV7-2 TGTGCCAGCAGCTTAGGCCAGGCCACGACGGAGCAGTTCTTC CASSLGQATTEQFF
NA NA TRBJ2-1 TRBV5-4 TGTGCCAGCAGCCCGGACCCGGGTACCGCGAATGAGCAGTTCTTC CASSPDPGTANEQFF
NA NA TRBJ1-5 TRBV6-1 TGTGCCAGCAGTGAGGGGTTGGGCAATCAGCCCCAGCATTTT CASSEGLGNQPQHF
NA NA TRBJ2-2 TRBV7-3 TGTGCCAGCAGCTTAACGGGGCGGGTGGACACCGGGGAGCTGTTTTTT CASSLTGRVDTGELFF
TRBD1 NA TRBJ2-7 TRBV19 TGTGCCAGTAGTCCGGGACAGGGGGTAACCTACGAGCAGTACTTC CASSPGQGVTYEQYF
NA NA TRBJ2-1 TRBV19 TGTGCCAGTAGTCCCCTACTAGGCCTGGACAATGAGCAGTTCTTC CASSPLLGLDNEQFF
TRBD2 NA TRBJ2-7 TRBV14 TGTGCCAGCAGAAGCGGGGCGCATGAGCAGTACTTC CASRSGAHEQYF
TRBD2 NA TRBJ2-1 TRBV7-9 TGTGCCAGCAGCTTTTCCGGGACTAGAGGGGGTCATGAGCAGTTCTTC CASSFSGTRGGHEQFF
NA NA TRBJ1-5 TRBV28 TGTGCCAGCAGTTTGCAAGGGTATAGCAATCAGCCCCAGCATTTT CASSLQGYSNQPQHF
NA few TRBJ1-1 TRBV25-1 TGTGCCAGCAGTGAAGGGCAGGGTTACACTGAAGCTTTCTTT CASSEGQGYTEAFF
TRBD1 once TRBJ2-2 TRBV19 TGTGCCAGTAGTCCCACCAATCTAAGGACAGGGCGGCCCCGGGAGCTGTTTTTT CASSPTNLRTGRPRELFF
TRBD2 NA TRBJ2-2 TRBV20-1 TGCAGTGCTAGTACTCTAGCGGGAGCTGTTTCCGGGGAGCTGTTTTTT CSASTLAGAVSGELFF
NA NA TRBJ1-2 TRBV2 TGTGCCAGCGTTCGGCAGGCTCCCCAGGAAGGCTACACCTTC CASVRQAPQEGYTF
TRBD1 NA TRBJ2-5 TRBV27 TGTGCCAGCCATACAGGGGTTGGGGCAGAGACCCAGTACTTC CASHTGVGAETQYF
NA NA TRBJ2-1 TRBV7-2 TGTGCCAGCAGCTTAGTAGGTGGGGGGTACAATGAGCAGTTCTTC CASSLVGGGYNEQFF
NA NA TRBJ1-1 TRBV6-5 TGTGCCAGCAGTTACCTCATGGGGGAAGCTTTCTTT CASSYLMGEAFF